A single sample gave rise to the 27 T cell receptor beta chains below, sequenced in a study of blood T cell repertoires in COVID-19. The assay was immunoSEQ multiplex PCR, and TCRdb's table has in-frame clones only and misses some. The data hold approximately 240,000 clones, with around 90% observed a single time. What was sequenced was PBMCs or T cells enriched from blood (not recorded which). These receptor sequences come from a young woman who had recovered from COVID-19.

V is TRBV11-3 and J is TRBJ1-3; no clear D. The V end was cut by 4 bases, the J end by 0 bases, with 10 bases between. Germline V gene sequence: CDR1 SGHNT, CDR2 YENEEA. The CDR3 totals 15 residues. This chain's CDR3 is CASSSGGASGNTIYF. As DNA, the CDR3 is TGTGCCAGCAGCTCGGGTGGTGCCTCTGGAAACACCATATATTTT.

V usage is TRBV10-1 and J usage is TRBJ2-3; maybe TRBD2 (7 bases). The germline CDR1 and CDR2 sequences are WNHNN and SYGVQD (reference sequence). The V end was cut by 3 bases, the J end by 0 bases, with 16 bases between. CDR3 length: 17 residues. The CDR3 loop is CASSDWRGRPSTDTQYF. The CDR3 nucleotides read TGCGCCAGCAGTGACTGGCGGGGGCGTCCTAGCACAGATACGCAGTATTTT.

A remark on this clone: One end of the junction does not line up with germline, which may come from a read error. The V gene is TRBV11-2, the J gene TRBJ2-1; 7 nucleotides align to TRBD2. The CDR3 is 15 amino acids. Germline CDR1 is SGHAT and CDR2 is FQNNGV. CDR3 in DNA: TGTGCCAGCAGCTTAAGCTTGTCGGGAGGCAATGAGCAGATCTTC. Its protein product is CASSLSLSGGNEQIF. The entire variable domain, with the rest obtained from reference TRBV11-2 and TRBJ2-1, is as follows: EAGVAQSPRYKIIEKRQSVAFWCNPISGHATLYWYQQILGQGPKLLIQFQNNGVVDDSQLPKDRFSAERLKGVDSTLKIQPAKLEDSAVYLCASSLSLSGGNEQIFGPGTRLTVL.

This clone appeared a few times. The V and J genes are TRBV19 and TRBJ2-7; 7 bases line up with TRBD1. The CDR3 consists of 14 residues. V was pared by 5 bases and J by 0 bases, with 4 bases of the junction left unmatched. CDR1 LNHDA and CDR2 SQIVND come from the germline V gene (reference sequence). This CDR3 is CASSGGQNSYEQYF. The CDR3 nucleotides are TGTGCCAGTAGTGGGGGACAGAACTCCTACGAGCAGTACTTC.

V is TRBV5-5 and J is TRBJ1-1; unclear D gene. The CDR3 covers 13 residues. Looked up from germline, CDR1 is SGHKS and CDR2 is YYEKEE (reference sequence). V was cut by 2 bases and J by 7 bases, with 12 bases left in between. The CDR3 protein is CASSLDPGDEAFF. CDR3 nucleotide sequence: TGTGCCAGCAGCTTAGATCCCGGAGATGAAGCTTTCTTT.

This chain uses TRBV7-2 with TRBJ1-1; D gene ambiguous. There are 14 residues in the CDR3. V was shortened by 1 base and J by 2 bases, with 8 bases between the two germline ends. Germline V gene lookup returns CDR1 SGHTA and CDR2 FQGNSA. CDR3 protein: CASSLVGLNTEAFF. CDR3 nucleotide sequence: TGTGCCAGCAGCTTAGTCGGACTTAACACTGAAGCTTTCTTT.

This clone came up once. This chain joins TRBV12-5 and TRBJ1-1; 8 bases line up with TRBD1. CDR3 size: 15 residues. Germline values: CDR1 LGHNT, CDR2 FRNRAP. Trimming cost V 6 bases and J 1 base; bases outside gene matches: 7. The CDR3 is CASGRPGTGNTEAFF. The DNA of the CDR3 is TGTGCTAGTGGCCGCCCCGGGACAGGGAACACTGAAGCTTTCTTT.

The rearrangement uses TRBV28 and TRBJ1-5; D is possibly TRBD1 (6 bases). CDR3 size: 11 residues. Per germline, CDR1 MDHEN and CDR2 SYDVKM. V was clipped by 4 bases and J by 11 bases, with 9 bases between them. The CDR3 DNA follows: TGTGCCAGCAGTTACAGGGCTTCCCAGCATTTT. Protein product: CASSYRASQHF.

V gene TRBV2 combines with J gene TRBJ1-2; 10 nucleotides agree with TRBD1. CDR1 SNHLY and CDR2 FYNNEI come from the germline V gene. V shed 1 base and J 4 bases; nucleotides not matched to a gene: 9. The CDR3 runs 17 residues. The CDR3 region is CASSEDPDRGLIYGYTF. The DNA of the CDR3 is TGTGCCAGCAGTGAAGACCCAGACAGGGGGCTTATCTATGGCTACACCTTC. Using reference TRBV2 and TRBJ1-2 for the parts outside the CDR3, the full variable domain is EPEVTQTPSHQVTQMGQEVILRCVPISNHLYFYWYRQILGQKVEFLVSFYNNEISEKSEIFDDQFSVERPDGSNFTLKIRSTKLEDSAMYFCASSEDPDRGLIYGYTFGSGTRLTVV.

The J gene is TRBJ1-5, the V gene TRBV3-1 (or the pseudogene TRBV3-2); 7 bases fit TRBD1. V lost 4 bases and J lost 1; bases outside the gene matches: 1. The CDR3 is made up of 14 amino acids. Germline assignment: CDR1 LGHDT and CDR2 YNNKEL (reference sequence). The CDR3 spells CASSRDSSNQPQHF. The CDR3 region has the DNA TGTGCCAGCAGCCGGGACAGCAGCAATCAGCCCCAGCATTTT.

The chain employs TRBV11-3 and TRBJ1-1; the D is unclear. V gave up 3 bases and J gave up 0 bases, with 8 bases separating them. CDR1 and CDR2 (germline): SGHNT, YENEEA. The length of the CDR3 is 14 residues. Here the CDR3 reads CASSLRQMNTEAFF. The CDR3 nucleotides read TGTGCCAGCAGCTTGAGACAAATGAACACTGAAGCTTTCTTT.

The chain uses TRBV11-3 and TRBJ1-1, with a tentative D call TRBD1 (5 bases). Germline values: CDR1 SGHNT, CDR2 YENEEA. This CDR3 comprises 13 residues. Trimming took off 5 bases at V and 1 base at J, with 8 bases between the two ends. CDR3 coding DNA: TGTGCCAGCAGCATTGACAGGAACACTGAAGCTTTCTTT. Translating gives CASSIDRNTEAFF.

This chain connects TRBV20-1 to TRBJ2-7; 7 bases are a match to TRBD1. Germline assignment: CDR1 DFQATT and CDR2 SNEGSKA (reference sequence). This CDR3 region has 11 residues. CDR3 coding DNA: TGCTCACAGGGGCTAGTATACGAGCAGTACTTC. Amino acids: CSQGLVYEQYF.

The chain links TRBV28 to TRBJ1-4; D is perhaps TRBD1 (5 bases). CDR3 length: 17 amino acids. Germline V gene data show CDR1 as MDHEN and CDR2 as SYDVKM. V was clipped by 6 bases and J by 2 bases, with 19 bases between them. CDR3 residues: CASSLGRQSLTNEKLFF. The CDR3 DNA reads TGTGCCAGCAGCCTAGGGCGACAGTCCTTGACTAATGAAAAACTGTTTTTT.

The genes are TRBV11-1 and TRBJ1-1, with unresolved D. V lost 5 bases to trimming and J lost 2 bases, with 15 bases between them. The CDR3 runs to 15 residues. The germline V gene encodes CDR1 SGHAT and CDR2 FQDESV (reference sequence). The CDR3 DNA follows: TGTGCCAGCAGCCCTCGGGGTGCATTAAACACTGAAGCTTTCTTT. As protein: CASSPRGALNTEAFF.

This clone has just one count. The chain uses TRBV4-2 and TRBJ1-5; D possibly corresponds to TRBD1 (6 bases). V lost 4 bases and J 3 bases, leaving 10 bases between the germline ends. The CDR3 is made up of 14 amino acids. CDR1 LGHNA and CDR2 YNFKEQ come from the germline V gene. In nucleotides, the CDR3 is TGTGCCAGCAGCCTCCCAGGGGCCAATCAGCCCCAGCATTTT. Translating gives CASSLPGANQPQHF.

V usage is TRBV6-4 and J usage is TRBJ1-4, with D unresolved. With 6 bases removed from V and 3 bases from J, the gap between germline ends came to 8 bases. This CDR3 is 13 amino acids long. Germline assignment: CDR1 MRHNA and CDR2 SNTAGT. This chain's CDR3 is CASSKHPNEKLFF. The DNA of the CDR3 is TGTGCCAGCAGCAAACATCCTAATGAAAAACTGTTTTTT.

The rearrangement links TRBV5-6 to TRBJ2-3, with TRBD2 matching 11 bases. J lost 4 bases, V lost 2 bases, and 3 bases had no gene match. This CDR3 is 15 amino acids long. Germline CDR1 SGHDT, CDR2 YYEEEE. CDR3 sequence: CASSFGTSGADTQYF. CDR3 coding DNA: TGTGCCAGCAGCTTCGGGACTAGCGGTGCAGATACGCAGTATTTT.

The chain employs TRBV14 and TRBJ2-7; D is perhaps TRBD1 (5 bases). This CDR3 spans 13 amino acids. Trimming shortened V by 1 base and J by 5 bases, and 9 bases separated the two germline ends. CDR1 and CDR2 (germline): SGHDN, FVKESK. The CDR3 DNA reads as TGTGCCAGCAGCCAAGGGTTCAGGGACGAGCAGTACTTC. It specifies CASSQGFRDEQYF.

V gene TRBV5-6 combines with J gene TRBJ2-3; the D gene is possibly TRBD1 (6 bases). V dropped 4 bases and J dropped 2 bases, with 14 bases sitting between them. There are 15 residues in the CDR3. Germline V gene lookup returns CDR1 SGHDT and CDR2 YYEEEE. CDR3 coding DNA: TGTGCCAGCAGCCCACAGGGCACCCTCACAGATACGCAGTATTTT. Translating gives CASSPQGTLTDTQYF. The full variable domain, with the rest looked up from reference TRBV5-6 and TRBJ2-3, is DAGVTQSPTHLIKTRGQQVTLRCSPKSGHDTVSWYQQALGQGPQFIFQYYEEEERQRGNFPDRFSGHQFPNYSSELNVNALLLGDSALYLCASSPQGTLTDTQYFGPGTRLTVL.

The CDR3 region has the DNA TGTGCCAGCAGCCCGCTTACGGGGGGCGGGACTGAAGCTTTCTTT. Its protein is CASSPLTGGGTEAFF. This chain links TRBV4-2 with TRBJ1-1, with a weak D call TRBD1 (6 bases). V shed 4 bases and J shed 5 bases, with 17 bases lying between them. CDR1 and CDR2 (germline): LGHNA, YNFKEQ. The CDR3 has 15 residues.

This chain uses TRBV7-3 with TRBJ1-1, with no clear D. Looked up from germline, CDR1 is SGHTA and CDR2 is FQGTGA. Between the trimmed V and J ends, which lost 1 base and 1 base, there was a span of 4 bases. This CDR3 comprises 13 residues. CDR3 loop: CASSLNKNTEAFF. CDR3 sequence (DNA): TGTGCCAGCAGCTTAAATAAGAACACTGAAGCTTTCTTT.

The CDR3 DNA sequence: TGTGCCAGCAGCCAAGAAGAGGGGAACACTGAAGCTTTCTTT. Encoded protein: CASSQEEGNTEAFF. The V gene is TRBV3-1 (or the pseudogene TRBV3-2), the J gene TRBJ1-1; D is undetermined. Trimming removed 0 bases at V and 1 base at J, with 6 bases between. Germline V lookup: CDR1 LGHDT, CDR2 YNNKEL (reference sequence). This CDR3 is built from 14 residues.

This chain uses TRBV7-2 with TRBJ1-2, with unresolved D. Trimming cost V 4 bases and J 1 base, with 25 bases left between them. The CDR3 has 19 amino acids. Germline CDR1 is SGHTA and CDR2 is FQGNSA. CDR3 in amino acids: CASSSLLIFERDDNYGYTF. The CDR3 bases are TGTGCCAGCAGCTCCCTACTGATTTTTGAAAGAGATGATAACTATGGCTACACCTTC.

The chain links TRBV7-8 to TRBJ1-2, with D perhaps matching TRBD1 (6 bases). Trimming stripped 1 base from V and 4 bases from J, with 7 bases between. Per germline, CDR1 SGHVS and CDR2 FQNEAQ. The CDR3 has 13 residues. The CDR3 is CASSLGRGYGYTF. DNA of the CDR3: TGTGCCAGCAGCTTAGGCAGGGGCTATGGCTACACCTTC.

In this sample, this clone turned up a few times. The genes are TRBV28 and TRBJ1-4, with D possibly being TRBD1 (5 bases). The CDR3 runs 16 residues. Germline V gene sequence: CDR1 MDHEN, CDR2 SYDVKM. Trimming left V 0 bases short and J 8 bases short, with 16 bases between. The CDR3 DNA sequence: TGTGCCAGCAGTTTATGGAGCCGGCAGGGTGGCGAAAAACTGTTTTTT. Translation gives CASSLWSRQGGEKLFF.

The genes are TRBV19 and TRBJ1-2; perhaps TRBD1 as D (6 bases). The V gene lost 10 bases and the J gene lost 8 bases, with 17 bases spanning the gap. The CDR3 is 12 amino acids. Germline V CDR1 and CDR2: LNHDA, SQIVND (reference sequence). Here the CDR3 DNA reads TGTGCCATCAGGACAGCCAAGACGGGCTACACCTTC. Translation gives CAIRTAKTGYTF.